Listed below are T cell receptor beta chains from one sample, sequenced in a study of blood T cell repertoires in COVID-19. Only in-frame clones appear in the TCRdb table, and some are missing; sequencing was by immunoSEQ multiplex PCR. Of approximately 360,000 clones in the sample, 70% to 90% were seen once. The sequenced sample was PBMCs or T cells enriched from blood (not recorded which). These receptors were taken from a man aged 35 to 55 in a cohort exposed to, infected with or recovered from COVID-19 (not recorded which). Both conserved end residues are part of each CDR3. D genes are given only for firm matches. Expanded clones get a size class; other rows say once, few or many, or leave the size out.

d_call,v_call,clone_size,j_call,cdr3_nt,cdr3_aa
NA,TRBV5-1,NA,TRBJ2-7,TGCGCCAGCAGCTTGCTAGGACACGACTACGAGCAGTACTTC,CASSLLGHDYEQYF
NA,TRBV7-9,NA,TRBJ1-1,TGTGCCAGCAGCTTAGAGCAAAACACTGAAGCTTTCTTT,CASSLEQNTEAFF
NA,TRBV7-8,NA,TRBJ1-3,TGTGCCAGCAGCCAACCAGGGTTCGGAAACACCATATATTTT,CASSQPGFGNTIYF
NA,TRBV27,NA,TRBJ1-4,TGTGCCAGCAGCGGGCGAGGGAAACTGTTTTTT,CASSGRGKLFF
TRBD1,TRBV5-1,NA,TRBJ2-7,TGCGCCAGCAGCCCAGGACAGGAGAACGACGAGCAGTACTTC,CASSPGQENDEQYF
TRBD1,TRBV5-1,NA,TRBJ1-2,TGCGCCAGCAGCCCGGAACAGGGGGCATGGTATGGCTACACCTTC,CASSPEQGAWYGYTF
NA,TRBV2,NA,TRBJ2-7,TGTGCCAGCGGACGGAACGGAAGGGGATACGAGCAGTACTTC,CASGRNGRGYEQYF
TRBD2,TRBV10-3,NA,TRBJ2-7,TGTGCCATCAAGCGGGCGGGGGACGACGAGCAGTACTTC,CAIKRAGDDEQYF
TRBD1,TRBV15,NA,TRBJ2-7,TGTGCCACCAGCAGAGGCCCAGGGGGCAGCCATTACGAGCAGTACTTC,CATSRGPGGSHYEQYF
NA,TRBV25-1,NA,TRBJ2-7,TGTGCCAGCAGTGAACGGGGGGCAGTTGTCGAGCAGTACTTC,CASSERGAVVEQYF
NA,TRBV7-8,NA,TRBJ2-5,TGTGCCAGCACGGGGGCGGGAGAGGTAAAGACCCAGTACTTC,CASTGAGEVKTQYF
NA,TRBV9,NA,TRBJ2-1,TGTGCCAGCAGCCCCCGGTTAGCGGCATACAATGAGCAGTTCTTC,CASSPRLAAYNEQFF
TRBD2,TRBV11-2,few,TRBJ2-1,TGTGCCAGCAGCCGATCAGGACTAGCGGGAAGCTCCTACAATGAGCAGTTCTTC,CASSRSGLAGSSYNEQFF
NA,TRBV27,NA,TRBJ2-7,TGTGCCGTACGGGTAGGCTACGAGCAGTACTTC,CAVRVGYEQYF